This is a list of T cell receptor beta chains from one sample in a study of regulatory T cells in long-lasting Graves disease. MiXCR, applied by TCRdb to the multiplex PCR reads, yields one record per CDR3 protein. The sample yields roughly 400,000 distinct CDR3 sequences, roughly a fifth seen once. Sequencing was performed on peripheral blood mononuclear cells (PBMCs), taken when the disease was refractory, from a patient treated with antithyroid drugs. These receptors originate from a female donor with Graves disease. The CDR3 runs from the conserved cysteine through the conserved F or W. D genes are given only for firm matches. Rows may omit the clone size; those that give it use once, few, many or a size class.

.,TRBJ2-2,TRBV5-1,.,TGCGCCAGCAGTAAATCTAGCTCCCCCTGGACACAGAACACCGGGGAGCTGTTTTTT,CASSKSSSPWTQNTGELFF
few,TRBJ2-7,TRBV20-1,TRBD1,TGCAGTGCTGCCCGAGGGACAGGGGCCGAGCAGTACTTC,CSAARGTGAEQYF
.,TRBJ2-7,TRBV3-1,TRBD2,TGTGTCAGCAGCCAACTAATAGCGGGAGGGACCTACGAGCAGTACTTC,CVSSQLIAGGTYEQYF
.,TRBJ2-2,TRBV6-1,TRBD1,TGTGCCAGCAGGCCACAGGGGAGCACCGGGGAGCTGTTTTTT,CASRPQGSTGELFF
.,TRBJ2-2,TRBV19,TRBD2,TGTGCCAGTAGTGGTACTAGCGGGAGTGGCGCCGGGGAGCTGTTTTTT,CASSGTSGSGAGELFF
.,TRBJ2-3,TRBV10-3,TRBD1,TGTGCCATCAGTCAAACAAGGGCTGACAGGGGGCGGACAGATACGCAGTATTTT,CAISQTRADRGRTDTQYF
many,TRBJ1-2,TRBV5-1,TRBD1,TGCGCCAGCAGCTGGGACAGAAGTAACTATGGCTACACCTTC,CASSWDRSNYGYTF
few,TRBJ2-7,TRBV19,.,TGTGCCAGTAGTCCCCCGGGCAGGGACTCCTCCGACGAGCAGTACTTC,CASSPPGRDSSDEQYF
.,TRBJ1-1,TRBV3-1,TRBD1,TGTGCCAGCAGGACACAGGGGAACACTGAAACTTTCTTT,CASRTQGNTETFF
many,TRBJ2-5,TRBV9,.,TGTGCCAGCAGCGCCCCTGGACCACAAGAGACCCAGTACTTC,CASSAPGPQETQYF
few,TRBJ2-7,TRBV25-1,TRBD2,TGTGCCAGCGGGGGGACTAGCGGCACCTACGAGCAGTACTTC,CASGGTSGTYEQYF
many,TRBJ1-1,TRBV15,.,TGTGCCACCAATAGAGGGTTCGAGAACACTGAAGCTTTCTTT,CATNRGFENTEAFF
many,TRBJ2-2,TRBV12-3/TRBV12-4,TRBD2,TGTGCCAGCAGCTATCGGACTAGCGGGACCATCGGCGGGGAGCTGTTTTTT,CASSYRTSGTIGGELFF
many,TRBJ2-2,TRBV12-5,TRBD2,TGTGCTAGTGGTTTGACGGGACTAGCGGACACCGGGGAGCTGTTTTTT,CASGLTGLADTGELFF
.,TRBJ2-3,TRBV28,.,TGTGCCAGCTCGGATACCCCTAGCAGCAGCACAGATACGCAGTATTTT,CASSDTPSSSTDTQYF
.,TRBJ1-4,TRBV10-3,.,TGTGCCACTCGCGGGTCCTCGAATGAAAAACTGTTTTTT,CATRGSSNEKLFF
few,TRBJ2-3,TRBV6-2/TRBV6-3,.,TGTGCCAGCAGTATCGTAAGGACTGGAGGAGATACGCAGTATTTT,CASSIVRTGGDTQYF
many,TRBJ1-4,TRBV20-1,.,TGCAGTGCTAGCGAGGGACGGATAGCAACTAATGAAAAACTGTTTTTT,CSASEGRIATNEKLFF
few,TRBJ1-1,TRBV4-1,.,TGCGCCAGCAGTCCGAAGGACGGGGGGACTGAAGCTTTCTTT,CASSPKDGGTEAFF
.,TRBJ2-5,TRBV6-1,.,TGTGCCAGCAGTGGTCCTCCCTACCCTCAAGAGACCCAGTACTTC,CASSGPPYPQETQYF
.,TRBJ1-3,TRBV11-2,TRBD1,TGTGCCAGCACCTTAGGACAGGCAGGAAACACCATATATTTT,CASTLGQAGNTIYF
many,TRBJ1-5,TRBV6-1,.,TGTGCCAGCAGTCCTCTGAATAGCAATCAGCCCCAGCATTTT,CASSPLNSNQPQHF
many,TRBJ1-2,TRBV6-1,TRBD1,TGTGCCAGCATAGGACAGGGGGCGGGTGGCTACACCTTC,CASIGQGAGGYTF
many,TRBJ1-6,TRBV2,.,TGTGCCAGCATGGGGGGGACGCGGACTGGGTCACCCCTCCACTTT,CASMGGTRTGSPLHF
.,TRBJ2-3,TRBV7-3,.,TGTGCCAGCAGCTTAGTCGGAACCAGCACAGATACGCAGTATTTT,CASSLVGTSTDTQYF
once,TRBJ2-7,TRBV6-8,TRBD2,TGTGCCAACAGCCGCGGACTAGCGGGAGGGCCGGGGGAGCAGTACTTC,CANSRGLAGGPGEQYF
.,TRBJ2-7,TRBV30,TRBD2,TGTGCCTGGAATACGCAGCGGGGAATTACCTACGAGCAGTACTTC,CAWNTQRGITYEQYF
many,TRBJ2-7,TRBV7-8,TRBD2,TGTGCCGTTCTTATCCGCGGGGGGGGATCCGAGCAGTACTTC,CAVLIRGGGSEQYF
.,TRBJ2-7,TRBV4-1,TRBD1,TGCGCCAGCAGCTTTAGCCCGGACAGGCGCTACGAGCAGTACTTC,CASSFSPDRRYEQYF
.,TRBJ2-7,TRBV30,TRBD2,TGTGCCCCAAAAGGCAGGTCGGGACTAGCCATTTGGGAGCAGTACTTC,CAPKGRSGLAIWEQYF
.,TRBJ2-1,TRBV5-1,.,TGCGCCAGCAGCTTGGCTGTGGTTAACAATGAGCAGTTCTTC,CASSLAVVNNEQFF
few,TRBJ2-2,TRBV7-9,.,TGTGCCAGCAGCTTAGCCAGAGCGAACACCGGGGAGCTGTTTTTT,CASSLARANTGELFF
many,TRBJ2-7,TRBV9,.,TGTGCCAGCAGCCCGGAGGGGGCCTCAACCTACGAGCAGTACTTC,CASSPEGASTYEQYF
.,TRBJ1-4,TRBV5-8,.,TGTGCCAGCAGCAAGGACCGGGGAGGTCTGAGTGAAAAACTGTTTTTT,CASSKDRGGLSEKLFF
many,TRBJ1-2,TRBV5-1,.,TGCGCCAGCAGGCGGGCAGTAGAGGTTCTGAGCTATGGCTACACCTTC,CASRRAVEVLSYGYTF
many,TRBJ1-4,TRBV11-2,.,TGTGCCAGCAGCACCCCGGGGGGGGACACCTCGGCAACTAATGAAAAACTGTTTTTT,CASSTPGGDTSATNEKLFF
few,TRBJ2-7,TRBV20-1,TRBD2,TGCAGTGCCCCGCGCCCGACTAGCGGGAGAGGTGAGCAGTACTTC,CSAPRPTSGRGEQYF
few,TRBJ2-2,TRBV5-1,.,TGCGCCAGCAGCTGGCAAGGCACCGGGGAGCTGTTTTTT,CASSWQGTGELFF
many,TRBJ2-2,TRBV6-1,TRBD1,TGTGCCAGCAGACCCGGACAGGCCACCGGGGAGCTGTTTTTT,CASRPGQATGELFF
many,TRBJ1-4,TRBV28,.,TGTGCCAGCAGTTTCCCACAGGGTACTTTGGTTGAAAAACTGTTTTTT,CASSFPQGTLVEKLFF
many,TRBJ2-7,TRBV20-1,TRBD2,TGCAGTGCGGGACTAGCGGGAGGGCCCTACGAGCAGTACTTC,CSAGLAGGPYEQYF